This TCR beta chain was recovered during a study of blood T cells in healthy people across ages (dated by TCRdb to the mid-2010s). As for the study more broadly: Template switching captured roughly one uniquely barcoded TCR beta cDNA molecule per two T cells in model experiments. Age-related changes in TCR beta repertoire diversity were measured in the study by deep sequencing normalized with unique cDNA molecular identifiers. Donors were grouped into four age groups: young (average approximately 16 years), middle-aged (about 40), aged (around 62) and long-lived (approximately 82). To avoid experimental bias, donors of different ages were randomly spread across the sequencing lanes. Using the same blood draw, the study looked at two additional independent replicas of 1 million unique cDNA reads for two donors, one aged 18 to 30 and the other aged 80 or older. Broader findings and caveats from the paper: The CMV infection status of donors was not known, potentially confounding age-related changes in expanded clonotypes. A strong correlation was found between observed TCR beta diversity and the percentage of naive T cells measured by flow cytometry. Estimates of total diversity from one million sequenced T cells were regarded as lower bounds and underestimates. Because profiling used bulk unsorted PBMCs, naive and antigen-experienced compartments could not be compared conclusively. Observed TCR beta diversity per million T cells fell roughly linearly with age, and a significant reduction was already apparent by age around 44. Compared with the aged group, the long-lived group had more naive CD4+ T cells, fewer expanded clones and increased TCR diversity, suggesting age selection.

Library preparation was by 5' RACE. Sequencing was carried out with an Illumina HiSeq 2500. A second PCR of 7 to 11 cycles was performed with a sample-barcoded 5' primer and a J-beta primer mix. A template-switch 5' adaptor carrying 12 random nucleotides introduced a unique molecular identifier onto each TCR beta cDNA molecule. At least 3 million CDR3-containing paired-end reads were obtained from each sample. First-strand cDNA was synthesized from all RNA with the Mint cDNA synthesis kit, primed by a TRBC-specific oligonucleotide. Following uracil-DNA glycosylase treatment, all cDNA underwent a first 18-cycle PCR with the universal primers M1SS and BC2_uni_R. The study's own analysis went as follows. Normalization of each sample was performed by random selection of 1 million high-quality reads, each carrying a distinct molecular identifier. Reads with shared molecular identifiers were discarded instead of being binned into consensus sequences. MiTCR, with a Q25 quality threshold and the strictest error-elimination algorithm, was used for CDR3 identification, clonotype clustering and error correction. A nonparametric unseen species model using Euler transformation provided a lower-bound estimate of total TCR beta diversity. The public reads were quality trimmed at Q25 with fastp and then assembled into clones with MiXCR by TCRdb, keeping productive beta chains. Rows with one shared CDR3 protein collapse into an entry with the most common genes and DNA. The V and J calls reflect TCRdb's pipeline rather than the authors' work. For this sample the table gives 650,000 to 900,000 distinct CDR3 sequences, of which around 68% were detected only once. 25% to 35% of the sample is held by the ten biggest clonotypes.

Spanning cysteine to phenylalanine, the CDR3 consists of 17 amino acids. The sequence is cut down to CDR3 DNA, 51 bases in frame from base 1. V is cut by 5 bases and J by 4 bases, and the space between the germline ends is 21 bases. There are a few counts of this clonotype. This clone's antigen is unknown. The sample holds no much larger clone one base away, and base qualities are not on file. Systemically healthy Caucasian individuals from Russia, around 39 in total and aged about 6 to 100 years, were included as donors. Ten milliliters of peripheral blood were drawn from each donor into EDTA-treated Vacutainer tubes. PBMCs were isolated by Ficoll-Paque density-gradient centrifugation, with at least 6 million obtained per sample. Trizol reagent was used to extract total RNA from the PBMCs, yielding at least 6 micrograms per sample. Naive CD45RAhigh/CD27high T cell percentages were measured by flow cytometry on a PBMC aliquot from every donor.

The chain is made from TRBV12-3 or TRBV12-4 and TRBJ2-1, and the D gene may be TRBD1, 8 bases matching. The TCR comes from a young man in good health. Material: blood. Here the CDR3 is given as CASSPPRGTGDYNEQFF. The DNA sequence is TGTGCCAGCAGTCCCCCGCGGGGGACAGGAGATTACAATGAGCAGTTCTTC.